This TCR beta chain was retrieved from a study of CD8+ T cells in alopecia areata. On the study more broadly: Administration of oral tofacitinib to treated patients was at 5 to 10 mg twice daily. The study gave tofacitinib for 6 to 18 months, then 6 months off drug.

Remarks on this clone: The target antigen is unknown.

Overall study results and limits: In lesional scalp, particularly from alopecia totalis/universalis, clonality was higher than in normal scalp.

Peripheral blood and lesional scalp punch biopsies came from alopecia areata patients. The CDR3 covers 14 residues. Looked up from germline, CDR1 is SQVTM and CDR2 is ANQGSEA. The V end was cut by 2 bases, the J end by 1 base, with 8 bases between. Investigators isolated RNA and reverse transcribed it into cDNA to act as the sequencing template. The assay was immunoSEQ multiplex PCR, and TCRdb's table has in-frame clones only and misses some. The sample consists of about 140,000 clones, about 60% of them appearing once. The chain is built from TRBV29-1 and TRBJ2-2, with D maybe TRBD2 (5 bases). Sequencing was performed on CD4+ T cells sorted from blood, taken at week 0. The receptor was isolated from a human donor with alopecia areata. CDR3 nucleotide sequence: TGCAGCGTTGAAAGACTACGGAACACCGGGGAGCTGTTTTTT. This gives the protein CSVERLRNTGELFF.